These 12 T cell receptor beta chains share one sample of origin, sequenced in a study of cytomegalovirus exposure and HLA in healthy donors. It was with 60 Vbeta and 13 Jbeta primers that the PCR ran. TCRdb's copy holds only in-frame clones and misses some; the assay was immunoSEQ multiplex PCR. The data contain 95,000 to 130,000 clones, about 68% of them singletons. Sequenced material: PBMCs. The receptors originated from a woman aged 40 to 50 in good health and CMV-seropositive.

The chain carries TRBV6-1 and TRBJ2-2; TRBD2 is a possible D gene (7 bases). The V gene's germline CDR1 is MNHNS and CDR2 SASEGT. This CDR3 is built from 15 residues. V was cut by 8 bases and J by 8 bases, with 21 bases left in between. DNA of the CDR3: TGTGCCAGCCGGGGGGCTCTAGGATCGGGTGGGGAGCTGTTTTTT. It yields the protein CASRGALGSGGELFF.

CDR3 DNA: TGCGCCAGCAGCCAAGTAGCGGGCCTATACACAGATACGCAGTATTTT. This gives the protein CASSQVAGLYTDTQYF. The rearrangement links TRBV4-3 to TRBJ2-3, with 7 positions matching TRBD2. This CDR3 contains 16 residues. The J segment lost 2 bases and the V segment lost 1 base, leaving 6 bases of the junction unmatched. The germline V gene has CDR1 LGHNA and CDR2 YSLEER.

The V and J genes are TRBV7-2 and TRBJ1-1; the match to TRBD1 covers 9 bases. Trimming removed 3 bases from V and 4 bases from J; junction bases left unmatched: 9. The CDR3 runs to 16 residues. Germline V gene data show CDR1 as SGHTA and CDR2 as FQGNSA. Written as DNA, the CDR3 is TGTGCCAGCAGCTTTCCACAGGGGGCTCGGTTCACTGAAGCTTTCTTT. It codes for CASSFPQGARFTEAFF.

The CDR3: CAIIWREMNEQFF. CDR3 coding DNA: TGCGCCATCATCTGGCGGGAGATGAATGAGCAGTTCTTC. V gene TRBV5-1 combines with J gene TRBJ2-1, with 7 bases aligning to TRBD2. Per germline, CDR1 SGHRS and CDR2 YFSETQ. With 9 bases clipped from V and 7 bases from J, the junction kept 10 bases outside the gene matches. The CDR3 extends over 13 amino acids.

The V gene is TRBV2, the J gene TRBJ1-5; D gene uncertain. V shed 2 bases and J shed 4 bases, with 12 bases lying between them. The germline CDR1 and CDR2 sequences are SNHLY and FYNNEI. The CDR3 runs to 15 residues. The CDR3 is CASSEWVGENQPQHF. CDR3 nucleotide sequence: TGTGCCAGCAGTGAATGGGTAGGAGAGAATCAGCCCCAGCATTTT.

The V gene is TRBV14, the J gene TRBJ1-4; no definite D call. This CDR3 spans 13 amino acids. Trimming left V 2 bases short and J 5 bases short, with 6 bases between. CDR1 and CDR2 from the germline V gene are SGHDN and FVKESK. CDR3 sequence (DNA): TGTGCCAGCAGCCAATCTATAAATGAAAAACTGTTTTTT. Amino acid sequence: CASSQSINEKLFF.

The CDR3 sequence: CASSLGRASGRRTGELFF. The DNA of the CDR3 is TGTGCCAGCAGCTTAGGGCGGGCTAGCGGGAGGAGGACCGGGGAGCTGTTTTTT. The chain carries TRBV7-3 and TRBJ2-2, with 11 bases fitting TRBD2. CDR1 SGHTA and CDR2 FQGTGA come from the germline V gene. The CDR3 totals 18 residues. The ends lost 2 bases at V and 5 bases at J; junction bases unmatched: 10.

The rearrangement joins TRBV7-6 to TRBJ1-1; D call uncertain. Germline V gives CDR1 SGHVS, CDR2 FNYEAQ. Trimming left V 1 base short and J 4 bases short, with 7 bases between. This CDR3 spans 13 amino acids. As DNA, the CDR3 is TGTGCCAGCAGCTTAGGGGGAGTCACTGAAGCTTTCTTT. Residues: CASSLGGVTEAFF.

V gene TRBV27 combines with J gene TRBJ1-2, with 7 nucleotides matching TRBD1. Trimming removed 1 base from V and 13 bases from J; junction bases left unmatched: 12. This CDR3 is 14 amino acids long. Germline V lookup: CDR1 MNHEY, CDR2 SMNVEV (reference sequence). Here the CDR3 reads CASSLLTTGWNPTF. DNA of the CDR3: TGTGCCAGCAGTTTATTGACGACAGGGTGGAATCCCACCTTC.

CDR3 nucleotide sequence: TGTGCCAGCAGCAAAGCTTCTGCGAACACCGGGGAGCTGTTTTTT. Protein sequence: CASSKASANTGELFF. The V call is TRBV21-1, the J call TRBJ2-2; the D call of TRBD2 is as the table states it, not checked on the DNA. TRBV21-1 is labeled a pseudogene. The CDR3 is made up of 15 amino acids.

The chain combines TRBV29-1 with TRBJ2-7; D is unresolved. Trimming shortened V by 3 bases and J by 6 bases, and 18 bases separated the two germline ends. The germline CDR1 and CDR2 sequences are SQVTM and ANQGSEA. CDR3 length: 14 residues. The CDR3 region is CSVEIPDTGSEQYF. In DNA form, the CDR3 reads TGCAGCGTTGAGATCCCCGACACCGGATCCGAGCAGTACTTC.

This clone was observed a few times. V gene TRBV7-3 combines with J gene TRBJ1-5; 7 nucleotides line up with TRBD1. The V and J ends lost 0 bases and 10 bases, in that order; junction bases with no gene match: 6. CDR1 and CDR2 (germline): SGHTA, FQGTGA. The CDR3 covers 14 residues. The CDR3 sequence: CASSLTGGNEPQHF. The CDR3 coding sequence is TGTGCCAGCAGCTTAACAGGGGGCAATGAACCCCAGCATTTT.